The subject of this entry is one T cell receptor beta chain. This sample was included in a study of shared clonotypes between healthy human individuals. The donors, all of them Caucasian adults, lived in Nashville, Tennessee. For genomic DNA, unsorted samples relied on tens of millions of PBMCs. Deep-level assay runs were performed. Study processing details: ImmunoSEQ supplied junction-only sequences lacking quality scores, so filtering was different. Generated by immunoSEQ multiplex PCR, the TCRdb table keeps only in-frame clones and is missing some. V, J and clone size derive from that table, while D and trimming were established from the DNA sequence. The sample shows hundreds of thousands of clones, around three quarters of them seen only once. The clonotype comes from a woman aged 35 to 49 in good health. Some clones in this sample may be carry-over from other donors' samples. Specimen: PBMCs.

The CDR3 here is CASSFGGDTEAFF. CDR3 DNA sequence: TGTGCCAGCAGTTTCGGGGGGGACACTGAAGCTTTCTTT. The J gene is TRBJ1-1, the V gene TRBV6-5; a possible D gene is TRBD1 (5 bases). Germline assignment: CDR1 MNHEY and CDR2 SVGAGI. There are 13 residues in the CDR3. Trimming removed 4 bases at V and 3 bases at J, with 9 bases between.